This T cell receptor (beta chain) was identified during a study of blood T cell repertoires in COVID-19. Whole-study context: Donors in the United States, Italy and Spain gave samples during acute or convalescent COVID-19. T cells, B-cell-depleted T cells, or PBMCs supplied cDNA or gDNA.

In the original analysis: Reference gene primer amplification in the assay estimated nucleated cell counts. Clones were read by immunoSEQ multiplex PCR, and TCRdb kept only the in-frame ones, dropping some. The V and J calls and clone size come from that table; D and trimming were worked out from the DNA. The sample contains 200,000 or so clones, around 86% of which appear only once. Germline V gene sequence: CDR1 KGHSH, CDR2 LQKENI. This CDR3 contains 18 residues. V shed 2 bases and J 4 bases; nucleotides not matched to a gene: 9. The sequenced material came from peripheral blood. The chain couples TRBV18 to TRBJ2-1; 12 nucleotides match TRBD2. This TCR was sampled from a man aged 55 to 69 with acute or convalescent COVID-19. The CDR3 DNA follows: TGTGCCAGCTCACCATCTAGCGGGGGGGCTTTGTCTTACAATGAGCAGTTCTTC. Its translation is CASSPSSGGALSYNEQFF.